Sequencing of this T cell receptor (beta chain) was carried out in a study of T-cell reconstitution after alpha-beta-depleted transplantation in children. Study outcomes and limitations: T-cell counts and diversity at one year post-transplant came mainly from newly produced T cells. For some patients, TCRbeta diversity was high at day 60 because of recipient T cells and thymic progenitors that survived. Alpha-beta T cells about two months after transplant reportedly derived from several hundred expanded graft clones.

Unique molecular identifiers were used to barcode this TCRbeta library. TCRdb re-called the PCR reads with MiXCR, one entry per CDR3 protein. This table holds more than 85,000 distinct CDR3 sequences, 4.5% to 7.5% found once. The CDR3 extends over 13 amino acids. V was trimmed by 7 bases and J by 6 bases, leaving 14 bases between them. CDR1 is MNHEY and CDR2 is SVGEGT in the germline V gene. This clonotype was counted many times. Its antigen is not known. Sequencing used PBMCs, mostly from graft donor cells, obtained 60 days after TCRalphabeta/CD19-depleted stem cell transplant. The chain uses TRBV6-2 or TRBV6-3 and TRBJ2-3; no clear D gene. This TCR derives from a female patient aged 2 to 10 who had a stem cell transplant for Fanconi anemia, so the T cells may come from the graft donor. CDR3 in amino acids: CASNEGRYDTQYF. The CDR3 DNA is TGTGCCAGCAACGAAGGTCGATACGATACGCAGTATTTT.